This entry lists 15 T cell receptor beta chains sequenced from one sample in a study of Ad26.COV2.S vaccination and SARS-CoV-2 variants. Generated by immunoSEQ multiplex PCR, the TCRdb table keeps only in-frame clones and is missing some. The sample has about 410,000 clones, about nine tenths seen once. Described treatment: some 20 received Ad26.COV2.S at low or high dose, single or two shots; roughly five received placebo; per-sample allocation not given. Sampling was done on day 63 after the first vaccine or placebo injection. The sample in question was peripheral blood, obtained in a trial of Ad26.COV2.S vaccine versus placebo. The receptor set was obtained from a person aged 18-65 years who received the Ad26.COV2.S COVID-19 vaccine or a placebo.

There are a few counts of this clone. The gene calls are TRBV7-2 and TRBJ1-6, with TRBD1 as a possible D gene (5 bases). With 3 bases removed from V and 7 bases from J, the gap between germline ends came to 13 bases. The CDR3 spans 15 residues. Per the germline V gene, CDR1 is SGHTA and CDR2 is FQGNSA. The CDR3 here is CASSFSGFSNSPLHF. The CDR3 DNA reads TGTGCCAGCAGCTTTTCAGGGTTTTCAAATTCACCCCTCCACTTT.

This clone was picked up a small number of times. The chain uses TRBV3-1 (or the pseudogene TRBV3-2) and TRBJ2-2, with 14 nucleotides matching TRBD2. Trimming at V came to 2 bases and at J to 6 bases, leaving 8 bases not matched to a gene. This CDR3 comprises 18 residues. The germline V gene encodes CDR1 LGHDT and CDR2 YNNKEL (reference sequence). The CDR3 coding sequence is TGTGCCAGCAGCCAAAGGACTAGCGGGGGGAGAGTTCCCGGGGAGCTGTTTTTT. It yields the protein CASSQRTSGGRVPGELFF.

The chain uses TRBV6-5 and TRBJ1-1; TRBD1 matches at 7 bases. The germline gives CDR1 MNHEY, CDR2 SVGAGI. V lost 5 bases and J lost 7; bases outside the gene matches: 7. The CDR3 spans 13 residues. Written as DNA, the CDR3 is TGTGCCAGCAGTCGACAGGGTAGGAGTGAAGCTTTCTTT. This gives the protein CASSRQGRSEAFF.

This chain connects TRBV7-6 to TRBJ2-2; 7 bases line up with TRBD2. Germline CDR1 and CDR2: SGHVS and FNYEAQ. The CDR3 is made up of 15 amino acids. The J segment lost 4 bases and the V segment lost 5 bases, leaving 7 bases of the junction unmatched. In DNA form, the CDR3 reads TGTGCCAGCAGCACGCAGACTAGCTTCACCGGGGAGCTGTTTTTT. This encodes CASSTQTSFTGELFF.

This chain connects TRBV7-2 to TRBJ2-3; TRBD2 agrees at 9 bases. Germline values: CDR1 SGHTA, CDR2 FQGNSA. This CDR3 region has 17 residues. Losses at the gene ends were 2 bases for V and 2 bases for J; bases not matched to a gene: 8. The DNA for the CDR3 is TGTGCCAGCAGCTTACTAATAGCGGGGGCCTTCACAGATACGCAGTATTTT. Translating gives CASSLLIAGAFTDTQYF.

The V and J genes are TRBV21-1 and TRBJ1-5. TRBV21-1 is recorded as a pseudogene. CDR3 length equals 17 residues. CDR3 DNA: TGTGCCAGCAGCAAAGAAAGGGTCAGCTATAGCAATCAGCCCCAGCATTTT. Translating it yields CASSKERVSYSNQPQHF.

J is TRBJ1-3 and V is TRBV25-1; D might be TRBD1 (6 bases). The V end lost 6 bases, the J end lost 3 bases, and 12 bases lay between the germline ends. The CDR3 runs 14 residues. Germline V gene sequence: CDR1 MGHDK, CDR2 SYGVNS. This CDR3 is CASREGGGGNTIYF. CDR3 coding DNA: TGTGCCAGCAGAGAGGGGGGAGGTGGAAACACCATATATTTT.

This sequence joins TRBV2 and TRBJ1-2; weak D call: TRBD1 (5 bases). V lost 5 bases to trimming and J lost 8 bases, with 18 bases between them. CDR1 is SNHLY and CDR2 is FYNNEI in the germline V gene. CDR3 length equals 14 residues. DNA of the CDR3: TGTGCCAGCAGTTATACCAGGGAAGGAGACGGCTACACCTTC. As protein: CASSYTREGDGYTF.

The chain has TRBV27 and TRBJ1-1, with 7 bases lining up with TRBD1. With 5 bases clipped from V and 7 bases from J, the junction kept 10 bases outside the gene matches. The CDR3 runs 14 residues. Germline values: CDR1 MNHEY, CDR2 SMNVEV (reference sequence). CDR3 in amino acids: CASSVTGPGGEAFF. In DNA form, the CDR3 reads TGTGCCAGCAGTGTGACAGGGCCCGGGGGTGAAGCTTTCTTT.

This clone was seen many times. The chain joins TRBV9 to TRBJ2-1; 9 bases are shared with TRBD1. Per the germline V gene, CDR1 is SGDLS and CDR2 is YYNGEE. V lost 0 bases and J lost 7; bases outside the gene matches: 5. CDR3 length: 15 residues. In nucleotides, the CDR3 is TGTGCCAGCAGCGTAGGGACAGGGGCCGGGAATGAGCAGTTCTTC. Encoded protein: CASSVGTGAGNEQFF. Based on the CDR3 plus reference TRBV9 and TRBJ2-1, the full variable domain is DSGVTQTPKHLITATGQRVTLRCSPRSGDLSVYWYQQSLDQGLQFLIQYYNGEERAKGNILERFSAQQFPDLHSELNLSSLELGDSALYFCASSVGTGAGNEQFFGPGTRLTVL.

The genes are TRBV23-1 and TRBJ2-2, with unresolved D. TRBV23-1 is reported as an ORF; its role is uncertain. The CDR3 covers 16 residues. Trimming took 0 bases from V and 1 from J, leaving 9 bases between them. In DNA, the CDR3 is TGCGCCAGCAGTCAATCGGATCCGGGGAACACCGGGGAGCTGTTTTTT. It is translated as CASSQSDPGNTGELFF.

The chain combines TRBV18 with TRBJ1-5, with D possibly TRBD1 on 5 matching bases. The CDR3 runs to 13 residues. The ends were cut back, 5 bases at V and 3 bases at J, with 8 bases in the middle. Per germline, CDR1 KGHSH and CDR2 LQKENI. The CDR3 here is CASSDGHNQPQHF. As DNA, the CDR3 is TGTGCCAGCTCAGACGGACACAATCAGCCCCAGCATTTT.

The chain carries TRBV11-2 and TRBJ1-6; weak D call: TRBD1 (5 bases). CDR3 length equals 16 residues. Germline V gene lookup returns CDR1 SGHAT and CDR2 FQNNGV. V shed 4 bases and J shed 10 bases, with 20 bases lying between them. CDR3 bases: TGTGCCAGCAGCTCCCGCCGCGGGGGTACCCCCTCACCCCTCCACTTT. Amino acids: CASSSRRGGTPSPLHF. Drawing the rest from reference TRBV11-2 and TRBJ1-6, the complete variable domain is EAGVAQSPRYKIIEKRQSVAFWCNPISGHATLYWYQQILGQGPKLLIQFQNNGVVDDSQLPKDRFSAERLKGVDSTLKIQPAKLEDSAVYLCASSSRRGGTPSPLHFGNGTRLTVT.

This chain connects TRBV23-1 to TRBJ2-5; possibly TRBD1 or TRBD2 for D (5 bases each). TRBV23-1 is an open reading frame whose function is uncertain. V lost 0 bases and J 5 bases, leaving 7 bases between the germline ends. The CDR3 consists of 13 residues. CDR3 loop: CASSQSGDETQYF. CDR3 nucleotides: TGCGCCAGCAGTCAATCTGGGGACGAGACCCAGTACTTC.

This chain uses TRBV3-1 (or the pseudogene TRBV3-2) with TRBJ2-7; 11 bases map to TRBD2. The CDR3 length is 15 residues. The trim removed 3 bases at V and 4 bases at J, leaving 5 bases unmatched. Germline assignment: CDR1 LGHDT and CDR2 YNNKEL (reference sequence). The CDR3 region is CASSQGTSGGYEQYF. The CDR3 DNA follows: TGTGCCAGCAGCCAGGGTACTAGCGGGGGTTACGAGCAGTACTTC.